This TCR beta chain was found in a study of T cell responses to AZD1222 COVID-19 vaccine. TCRdb's table, derived via immunoSEQ multiplex PCR, lists solely in-frame clones and lacks some. The sample consists of 200,000 to 250,000 clones, about 92% of them appearing once. A remark on this clone: Its antigen is not identified.

Study-wide points: No repertoire was sampled before or during the peak T cell response, only after it.

The ends were cut back, 3 bases at V and 5 bases at J, with 7 bases in the middle. Germline V CDR1 and CDR2: SGHDN, FVKESK. The CDR3 contains 12 residues. This rearrangement joins TRBV14 to TRBJ2-5; D gene uncertain. The TCR was taken from an adult in good health. Sequenced material: peripheral blood, taken on day 0 of MenACWY control vaccination. The CDR3 spells CASSQVGETQYF. The CDR3, as DNA: TGTGCCAGCAGCCAGGTGGGGGAGACCCAGTACTTC.